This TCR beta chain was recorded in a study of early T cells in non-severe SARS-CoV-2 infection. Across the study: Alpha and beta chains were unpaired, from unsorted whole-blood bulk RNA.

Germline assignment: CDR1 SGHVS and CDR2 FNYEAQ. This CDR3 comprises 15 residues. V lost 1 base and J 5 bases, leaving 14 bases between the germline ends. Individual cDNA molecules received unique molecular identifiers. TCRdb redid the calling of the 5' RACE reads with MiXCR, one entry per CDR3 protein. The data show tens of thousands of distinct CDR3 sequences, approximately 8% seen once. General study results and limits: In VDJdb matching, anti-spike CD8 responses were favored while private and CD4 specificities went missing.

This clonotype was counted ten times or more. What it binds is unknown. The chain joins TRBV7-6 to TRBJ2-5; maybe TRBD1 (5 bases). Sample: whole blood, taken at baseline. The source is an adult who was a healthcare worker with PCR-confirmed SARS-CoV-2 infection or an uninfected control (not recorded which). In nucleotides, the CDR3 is TGTGCCAGCAGCTTAGGCAGGGCCCCCCGGGAGACCCAGTACTTC. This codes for CASSLGRAPRETQYF.